The rows below give T cell receptor beta chains drawn from one sample of a study of blood T cell repertoires in COVID-19. Generated by immunoSEQ multiplex PCR, the TCRdb table keeps only in-frame clones and is missing some. The sample holds about 190,000 clones; around 85% are singletons and the top ten take around 3.5%. Material: PBMCs or T cells enriched from blood (not recorded which). The receptors were gathered from a woman aged 25 to 39 who had recovered from COVID-19. CDR3s include the opening cysteine and the closing phenylalanine or tryptophan. The D gene is left open where the match is weak. A clone size is listed for some rows: how often the clone was seen (once, few, many), or a class if it is expanded.

D gene	CDR3 length	V gene	clone size	J gene	CDR3 protein	CDR3 DNA
TRBD1	14	TRBV3-1/TRBV3-2	once	TRBJ1-2	CASSQRQGSEGYTF	TGTGCCAGCAGCCAACGACAGGGTTCGGAGGGCTACACCTTC
.	14	TRBV28	.	TRBJ1-1	CASSFGGPNTEAFF	TGTGCCAGCAGTTTTGGGGGCCCGAACACTGAAGCTTTCTTT
.	13	TRBV7-8	.	TRBJ1-2	CASSQRGGASYTF	TGTGCCAGCAGCCAAAGGGGTGGAGCTAGCTACACCTTC
.	16	TRBV19	.	TRBJ1-3	CASSAVSQGSGNTIYF	TGTGCCAGTAGTGCCGTGTCCCAGGGATCTGGAAACACCATATATTTT
.	14	TRBV13	.	TRBJ2-1	CASSLTWERHEQFF	TGTGCCAGCAGCTTAACGTGGGAGAGGCATGAGCAGTTCTTC
TRBD1	14	TRBV24-1	.	TRBJ1-5	CATSDNRGPQPQHF	TGTGCCACCAGTGATAACAGGGGGCCTCAGCCCCAGCATTTT
TRBD2	16	TRBV5-1	.	TRBJ2-5	CASSSGTSGSLETQYF	TGCGCCAGCAGCTCCGGGACTAGCGGGAGTTTAGAGACCCAGTACTTC
TRBD2	17	TRBV4-2	once	TRBJ2-3	CASSPRTSGGPGDTQYF	TGTGCCAGCAGCCCCCGGACTAGCGGGGGGCCGGGAGATACGCAGTATTTT
.	14	TRBV4-2	many	TRBJ1-4	CASSQDTANEKLFF	TGTGCCAGCAGCCAAGATACGGCTAATGAAAAACTGTTTTTT
.	15	TRBV5-1	.	TRBJ1-4	CASSLAWGGEEKLFF	TGCGCCAGCAGCTTGGCCTGGGGGGGAGAAGAAAAACTGTTTTTT
TRBD2	16	TRBV4-2	.	TRBJ2-3	CASSQDQAGARVTQYF	TGTGCCAGCAGCCAAGATCAAGCGGGAGCCCGCGTTACGCAGTATTTT
TRBD1	16	TRBV7-9	once	TRBJ1-2	CASSPGTEVSNYGYTF	TGTGCCAGCAGCCCCGGGACAGAAGTTTCTAACTATGGCTACACCTTC
TRBD2	17	TRBV5-1	.	TRBJ2-6	CASSLLAGGQGANVLTF	TGCGCCAGCAGCCTCTTAGCGGGAGGGCAAGGGGCCAACGTCCTGACTTTC
.	16	TRBV28	.	TRBJ1-5	CASSLAGGTKYQPQHF	TGTGCCAGCAGTTTAGCGGGAGGGACAAAGTATCAGCCCCAGCATTTT
.	16	TRBV11-3	.	TRBJ2-1	CASSGARNRSYNEQFF	TGTGCCAGCAGCGGGGCGCGCAACCGCTCCTACAATGAGCAGTTCTTC
.	12	TRBV29-1	.	TRBJ1-3	CSAQEVGNTIYF	TGCAGCGCCCAGGAGGTTGGAAACACCATATATTTT